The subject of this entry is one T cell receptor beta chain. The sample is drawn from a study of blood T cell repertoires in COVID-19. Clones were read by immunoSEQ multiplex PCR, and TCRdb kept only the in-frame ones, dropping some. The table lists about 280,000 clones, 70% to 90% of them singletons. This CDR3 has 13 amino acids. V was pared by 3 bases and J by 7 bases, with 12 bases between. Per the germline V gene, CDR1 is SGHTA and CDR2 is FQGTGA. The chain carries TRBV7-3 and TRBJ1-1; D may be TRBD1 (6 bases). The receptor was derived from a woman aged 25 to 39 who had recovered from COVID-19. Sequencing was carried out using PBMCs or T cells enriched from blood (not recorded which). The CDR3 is CASSLRGLGEAFF. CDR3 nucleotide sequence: TGTGCCAGCAGCTTGCGGGGGCTGGGTGAAGCTTTCTTT.